This T cell receptor (beta chain) was identified in a study of T-cell reconstitution after alpha-beta-depleted transplantation in children. A word on this clonotype: No antigen is known for it.

Study-wide results and limits: Alpha-beta T cells present about two months after transplant were reported to originate from several hundred expanded graft clones.

This CDR3 region has 21 residues. V dropped 1 base and J dropped 0; count of bases not matched to a gene: 9. Germline V gene sequence: CDR1 ENHRY, CDR2 SYGVKD. The authors prepared the TCRbeta library with unique molecular identifiers. TCRdb used MiXCR to reprocess the PCR reads, holding one entry per CDR3 protein. The sample yields 45,000 to 70,000 distinct CDR3 sequences, approximately 46% seen once. The sample here was PBMCs, mostly from graft donor cells, taken 360 days after TCRalphabeta/CD19-depleted stem cell transplant. The chain combines TRBV10-3 with TRBJ2-1; 16 bases map to TRBD2. This TCR was sampled from a male patient aged 10 to 17 who had a stem cell transplant for acute lymphoblastic leukemia, so the T cells may come from the graft donor. As DNA, the CDR3 is TGTGCCATCAGTGAGTTCGGAGGGACTAGCGGGAGGGGAAGCTCCTACAATGAGCAGTTCTTC. This encodes CAISEFGGTSGRGSSYNEQFF.